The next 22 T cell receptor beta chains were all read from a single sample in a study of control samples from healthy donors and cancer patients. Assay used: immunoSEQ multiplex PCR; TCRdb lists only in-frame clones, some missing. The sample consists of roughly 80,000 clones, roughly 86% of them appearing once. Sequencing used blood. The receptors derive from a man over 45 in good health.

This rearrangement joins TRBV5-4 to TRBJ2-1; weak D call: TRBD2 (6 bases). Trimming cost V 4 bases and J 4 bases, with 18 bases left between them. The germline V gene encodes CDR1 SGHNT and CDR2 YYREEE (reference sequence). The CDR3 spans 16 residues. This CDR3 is CASSRGTGGIYNEQFF. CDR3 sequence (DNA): TGTGCCAGCAGCCGGGGGACGGGTGGGATTTACAATGAGCAGTTCTTC.

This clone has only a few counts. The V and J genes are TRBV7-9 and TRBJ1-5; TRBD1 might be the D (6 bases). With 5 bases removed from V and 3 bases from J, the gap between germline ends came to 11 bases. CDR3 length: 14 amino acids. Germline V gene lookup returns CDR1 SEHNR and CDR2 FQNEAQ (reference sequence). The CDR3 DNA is TGTGCCAGCAGCGCCACAGGGAACAATCAGCCCCAGCATTTT. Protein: CASSATGNNQPQHF.

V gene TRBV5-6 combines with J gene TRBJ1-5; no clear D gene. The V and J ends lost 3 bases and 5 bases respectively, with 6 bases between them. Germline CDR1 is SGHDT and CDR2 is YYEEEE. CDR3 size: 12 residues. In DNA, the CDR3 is TGTGCCAGCAGCTCCCTTGATCAGCCCCAGCATTTT. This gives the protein CASSSLDQPQHF.

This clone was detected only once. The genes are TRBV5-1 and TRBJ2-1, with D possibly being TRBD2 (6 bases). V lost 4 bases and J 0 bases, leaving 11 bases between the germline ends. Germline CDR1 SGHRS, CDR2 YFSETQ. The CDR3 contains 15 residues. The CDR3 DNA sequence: TGCGCCAGCAGCCCGGACGGGAGCTCCTACAATGAGCAGTTCTTC. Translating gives CASSPDGSSYNEQFF.

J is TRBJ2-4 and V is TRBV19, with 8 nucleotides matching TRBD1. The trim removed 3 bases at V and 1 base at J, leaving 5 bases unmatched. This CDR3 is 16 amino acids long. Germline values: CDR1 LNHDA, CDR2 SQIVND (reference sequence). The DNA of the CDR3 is TGTGCCAGTAGTATGGCCAGGGGGCGCGCCAAAAACATTCAGTACTTC. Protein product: CASSMARGRAKNIQYF.

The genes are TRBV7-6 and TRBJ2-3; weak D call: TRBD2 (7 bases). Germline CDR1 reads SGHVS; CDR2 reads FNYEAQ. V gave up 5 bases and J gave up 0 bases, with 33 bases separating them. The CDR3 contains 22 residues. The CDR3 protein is CASSGGVAGASTINPSTDTQYF. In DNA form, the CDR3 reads TGTGCCAGCAGCGGGGGGGTGGCGGGGGCCTCAACCATTAACCCTAGCACAGATACGCAGTATTTT.

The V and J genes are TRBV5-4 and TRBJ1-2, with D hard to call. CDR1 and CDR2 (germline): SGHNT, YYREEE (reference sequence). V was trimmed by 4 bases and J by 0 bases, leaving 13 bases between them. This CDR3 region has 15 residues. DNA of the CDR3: TGTGCCAGCAGCCCCCAGTCGAGGGCTAACTATGGCTACACCTTC. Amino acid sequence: CASSPQSRANYGYTF. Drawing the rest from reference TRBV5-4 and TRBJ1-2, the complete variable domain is ETGVTQSPTHLIKTRGQQVTLRCSSQSGHNTVSWYQQALGQGPQFIFQYYREEENGRGNFPPRFSGLQFPNYSSELNVNALELDDSALYLCASSPQSRANYGYTFGSGTRLTVV.

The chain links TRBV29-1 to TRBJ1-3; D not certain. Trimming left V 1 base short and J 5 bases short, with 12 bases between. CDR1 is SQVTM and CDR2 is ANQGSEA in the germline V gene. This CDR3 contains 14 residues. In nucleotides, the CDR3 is TGCAGCGTTGAAGCCCGCGGCTCAAGAAACACCATATATTTT. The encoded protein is CSVEARGSRNTIYF.

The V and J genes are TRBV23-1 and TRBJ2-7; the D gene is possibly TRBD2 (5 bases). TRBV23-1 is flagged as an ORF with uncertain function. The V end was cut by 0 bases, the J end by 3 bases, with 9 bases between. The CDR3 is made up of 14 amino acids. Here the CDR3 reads CASSQSGRDYEQYF. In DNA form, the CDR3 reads TGCGCCAGCAGTCAATCCGGTCGGGACTACGAGCAGTACTTC.

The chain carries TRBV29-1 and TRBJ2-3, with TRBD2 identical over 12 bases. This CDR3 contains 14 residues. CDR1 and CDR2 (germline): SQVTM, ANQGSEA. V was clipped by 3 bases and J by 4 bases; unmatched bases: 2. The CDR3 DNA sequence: TGCAGCGTTGAGGCTAGCGGGGGGGCAGATACGCAGTATTTT. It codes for CSVEASGGADTQYF.

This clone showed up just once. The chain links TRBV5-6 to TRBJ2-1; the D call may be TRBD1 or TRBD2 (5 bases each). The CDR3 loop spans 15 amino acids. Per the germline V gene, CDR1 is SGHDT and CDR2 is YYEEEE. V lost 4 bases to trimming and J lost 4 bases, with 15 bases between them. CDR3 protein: CASSPRGPIYNEQFF. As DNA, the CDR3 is TGTGCCAGCAGCCCGAGGGGCCCTATTTACAATGAGCAGTTCTTC. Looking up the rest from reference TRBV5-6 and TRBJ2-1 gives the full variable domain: DAGVTQSPTHLIKTRGQQVTLRCSPKSGHDTVSWYQQALGQGPQFIFQYYEEEERQRGNFPDRFSGHQFPNYSSELNVNALLLGDSALYLCASSPRGPIYNEQFFGPGTRLTVL.

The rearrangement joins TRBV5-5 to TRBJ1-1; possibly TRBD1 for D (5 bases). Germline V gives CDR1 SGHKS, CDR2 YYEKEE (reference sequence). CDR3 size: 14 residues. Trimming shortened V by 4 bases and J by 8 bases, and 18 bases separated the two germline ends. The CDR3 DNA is TGTGCCAGCAGCCCAGCCGGGACGCGATCCGAAGCTTTCTTT. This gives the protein CASSPAGTRSEAFF.

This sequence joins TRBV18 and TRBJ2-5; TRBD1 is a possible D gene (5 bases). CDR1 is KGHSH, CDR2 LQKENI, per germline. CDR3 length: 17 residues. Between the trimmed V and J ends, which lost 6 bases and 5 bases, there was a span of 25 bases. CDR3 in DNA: TGTGCCAGCTCTCCAAGGCTACAGGATTCCATTAGGGAGACCCAGTACTTC. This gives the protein CASSPRLQDSIRETQYF.

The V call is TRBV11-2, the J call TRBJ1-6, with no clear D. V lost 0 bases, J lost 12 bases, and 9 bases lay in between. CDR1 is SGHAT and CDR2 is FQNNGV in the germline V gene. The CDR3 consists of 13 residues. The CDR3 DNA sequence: TGTGCCAGCAGCTTAGAGATCGGGAGACCCCTCCACTTT. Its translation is CASSLEIGRPLHF.

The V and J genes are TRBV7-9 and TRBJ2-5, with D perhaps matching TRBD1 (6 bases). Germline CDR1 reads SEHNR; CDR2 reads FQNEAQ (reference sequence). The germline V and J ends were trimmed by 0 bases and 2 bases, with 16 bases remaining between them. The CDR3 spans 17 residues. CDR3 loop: CASSLALGTPAQETQYF. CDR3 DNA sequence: TGTGCCAGCAGCTTAGCCCTAGGGACACCGGCACAAGAGACCCAGTACTTC.

CDR3 in amino acids: CAISPQALNYGYTF. CDR3 bases: TGTGCCATCAGTCCGCAGGCCCTTAACTATGGCTACACCTTC. This rearrangement joins TRBV10-3 to TRBJ1-2; D unclear. Germline CDR1 and CDR2: ENHRY and SYGVKD. V lost 5 bases and J lost 1, with 11 bases in between. The CDR3 is made up of 14 amino acids.

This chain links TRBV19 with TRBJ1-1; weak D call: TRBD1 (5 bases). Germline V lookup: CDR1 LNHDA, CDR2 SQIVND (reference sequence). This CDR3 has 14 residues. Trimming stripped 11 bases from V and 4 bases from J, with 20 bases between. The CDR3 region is CALKGQGPSTEAFF. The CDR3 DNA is TGTGCCCTTAAGGGGCAAGGTCCGAGCACTGAAGCTTTCTTT.

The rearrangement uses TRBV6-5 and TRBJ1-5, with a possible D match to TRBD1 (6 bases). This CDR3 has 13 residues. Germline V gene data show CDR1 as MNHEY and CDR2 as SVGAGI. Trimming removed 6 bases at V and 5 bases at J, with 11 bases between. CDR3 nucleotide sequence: TGTGCCAGCAGAAGGGGGGCAGATCAGCCCCAGCATTTT. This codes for CASRRGADQPQHF.

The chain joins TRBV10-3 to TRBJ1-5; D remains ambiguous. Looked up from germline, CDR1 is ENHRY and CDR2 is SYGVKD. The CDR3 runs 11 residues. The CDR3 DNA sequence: TGTAAAGGACGGGAGAATCAGCCCCAGCATTTT. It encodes CKGRENQPQHF.

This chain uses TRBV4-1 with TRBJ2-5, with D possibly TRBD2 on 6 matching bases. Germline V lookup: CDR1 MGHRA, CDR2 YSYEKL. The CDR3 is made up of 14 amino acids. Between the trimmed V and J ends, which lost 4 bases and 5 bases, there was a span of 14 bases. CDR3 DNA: TGCGCCAGCAGCCTCGGTGGGGCGGGGGAGACCCAGTACTTC. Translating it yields CASSLGGAGETQYF.

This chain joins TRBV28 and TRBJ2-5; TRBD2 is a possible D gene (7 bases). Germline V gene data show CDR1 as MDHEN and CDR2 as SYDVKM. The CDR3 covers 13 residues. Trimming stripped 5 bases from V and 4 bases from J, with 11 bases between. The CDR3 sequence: CASSRGGVETQYF. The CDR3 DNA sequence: TGTGCCAGCAGTAGGGGGGGAGTAGAGACCCAGTACTTC.

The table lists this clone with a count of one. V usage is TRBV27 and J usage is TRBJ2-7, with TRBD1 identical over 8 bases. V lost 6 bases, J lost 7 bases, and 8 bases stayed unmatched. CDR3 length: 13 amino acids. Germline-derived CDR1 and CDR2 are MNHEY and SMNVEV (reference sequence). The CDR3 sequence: CASRRTGRQEQYF. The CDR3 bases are TGTGCCAGCAGAAGGACAGGGCGGCAAGAGCAGTACTTC.